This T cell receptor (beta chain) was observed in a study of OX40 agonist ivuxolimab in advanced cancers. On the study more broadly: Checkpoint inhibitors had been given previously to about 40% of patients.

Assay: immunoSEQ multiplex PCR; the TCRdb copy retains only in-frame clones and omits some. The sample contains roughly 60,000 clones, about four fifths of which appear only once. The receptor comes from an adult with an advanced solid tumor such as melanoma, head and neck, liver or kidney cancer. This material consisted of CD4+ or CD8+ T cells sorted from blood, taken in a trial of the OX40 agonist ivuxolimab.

The CDR3 nucleotides are TGTGCCAGTAGTATTGCAGGACTGAACACTGAAGCTTTCTTT. Encoded protein: CASSIAGLNTEAFF. The genes are TRBV19 and TRBJ1-1; D uncertain. Germline CDR1 is LNHDA and CDR2 is SQIVND (reference sequence). V lost 3 bases to trimming and J lost 0 bases, with 8 bases between them. The CDR3 is 14 amino acids.